A selection of T cell receptor beta chains follows, all from one sample in a study of shared clonotypes between healthy human individuals. The table came from immunoSEQ multiplex PCR; TCRdb's copy has only in-frame clones and leaves some out. The sample shows roughly 2.4 million clones, approximately 94% of them seen only once. The sequenced sample consisted of naive CD4+ T cells sorted from blood. These receptors were taken from a man aged 18 to 29 in good health. Both conserved end residues are trimmed from each CDR3. The order of the fields is V gene, J gene, D gene, CDR3 protein. The D gene is left open where the match is weak.

TRBV5-1	TRBJ2-7	TRBD1	ASSLGDRGYEQY
TRBV18	TRBJ1-2	-	ASSPPGGGIYGYT
TRBV25-1	TRBJ2-4	-	ASSDRQGTAVQGIQY
TRBV7-9	TRBJ2-7	TRBD2	ASSLNRAGDYEQY
TRBV7-2	TRBJ2-1	-	ASSSPGPNEQF
TRBV5-4	TRBJ2-7	TRBD1	ASSSGTASYEQY
TRBV4-3	TRBJ1-2	-	ASSQESAGGYGYT
TRBV10-3	TRBJ2-7	TRBD1	AIGTGDHYEQY
TRBV10-3	TRBJ1-1	-	AISEGMNTEAF
TRBV25-1	TRBJ2-2	-	ASSDTGARTGELF
TRBV6-5	TRBJ2-1	TRBD2	ASTLREGPYNEQF
TRBV4-1	TRBJ2-7	-	ASSQDPGGLAYEQY
TRBV28	TRBJ1-1	-	ASSSGQMNTEAF
TRBV6-5	TRBJ1-6	TRBD1	ASSQTGDNSPLH
TRBV15	TRBJ1-2	-	ATSRVKTGLYGYT
TRBV6-6	TRBJ2-1	-	ASSYTRSSYNEQF
TRBV27	TRBJ2-7	TRBD2	ASSFRVAGGPSSYEQY
TRBV6-1	TRBJ2-1	-	ASSVSSFNEQF
TRBV30	TRBJ1-2	TRBD1	ASGTGNLMSYT
TRBV5-6	TRBJ2-1	TRBD1	ASSLAGGSINEQF
TRBV18	TRBJ2-5	TRBD1	ASSPRQGYQETQY
TRBV7-3	TRBJ2-1	-	ASSLGGKRSYNEQF
TRBV5-4	TRBJ2-2	-	ASSFGGPATGELF
TRBV27	TRBJ2-3	-	ASTRAFGTDTQY
TRBV18	TRBJ2-2	TRBD2	ASSRGLAGVGTGELF
TRBV30	TRBJ2-1	-	AWSGSTGTVTYNEQF
TRBV30	TRBJ1-4	-	AWSVRGEKLF
TRBV27	TRBJ1-1	-	ASRGYAVDKAF
TRBV2	TRBJ2-5	-	ASTRESSAETQY
TRBV25-1	TRBJ1-5	-	ASSDWGNQPQH
TRBV6-1	TRBJ2-4	-	ASSEFDIQY
TRBV2	TRBJ1-6	TRBD1	ASSFGQGSSPLH
TRBV7-9	TRBJ1-5	TRBD1	ASSSGQGEGNQPQH
TRBV10-2	TRBJ1-2	TRBD1	ASSGQGAYGYT
TRBV2	TRBJ2-7	TRBD1	ASRSRGQEY
TRBV4-1	TRBJ1-1	TRBD1	ASSQPPGQGNWGGNTEAF
TRBV2	TRBJ2-7	TRBD2	ASSRGGVGEQY
TRBV7-9	TRBJ1-1	-	ASSSRSATEAF
TRBV5-1	TRBJ1-2	-	ASSLVGEGGYT
TRBV10-3	TRBJ2-3	-	AIRGGAGGGPTDTQY
TRBV19	TRBJ1-2	TRBD1	ASEDGGQPYGYT
TRBV7-8	TRBJ2-1	TRBD2	ASSLPAGAYNEQF
TRBV19	TRBJ1-2	-	ASSKWRDGYT
TRBV5-1	TRBJ2-1	-	ASSLDIYNEQF